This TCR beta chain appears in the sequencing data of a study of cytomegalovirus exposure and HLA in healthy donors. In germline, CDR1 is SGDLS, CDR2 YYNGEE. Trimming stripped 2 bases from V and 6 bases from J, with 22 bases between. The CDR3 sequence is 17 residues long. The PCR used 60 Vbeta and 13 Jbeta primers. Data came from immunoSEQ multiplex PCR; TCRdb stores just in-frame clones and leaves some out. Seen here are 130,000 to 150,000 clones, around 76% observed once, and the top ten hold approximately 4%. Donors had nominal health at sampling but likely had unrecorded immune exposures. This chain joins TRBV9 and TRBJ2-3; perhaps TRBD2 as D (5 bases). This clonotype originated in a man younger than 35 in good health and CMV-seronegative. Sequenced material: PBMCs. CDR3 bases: TGTGCCAGCAGCGTGTGGGCCGGGGTGGCCGCCGGGGATACGCAGTATTTT. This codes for CASSVWAGVAAGDTQYF. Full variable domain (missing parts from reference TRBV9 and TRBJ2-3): DSGVTQTPKHLITATGQRVTLRCSPRSGDLSVYWYQQSLDQGLQFLIQYYNGEERAKGNILERFSAQQFPDLHSELNLSSLELGDSALYFCASSVWAGVAAGDTQYFGPGTRLTVL.